These 7 T cell receptor beta chains were sequenced from one sample in a study of shared clonotypes between healthy human individuals (dated by TCRdb to 2019 to 2021). Libraries were built with the immunoSEQ multiplex PCR assay. Held by TCRdb, this immuneACCESS table contains in-frame sequences only and omits some clones. Under half of the omission traces to an unresolved V gene where checked; the cause of the rest is unknown. The sample records about 1,800,000 clones, roughly 94% of which are singletons. The ten largest clones capture 1% to 1.5% of the sample. For the CD8 naive samples, CD45RO-negative cells were positively selected for CCR7, yielding a CD45RA+CCR7+ population from which TemRA cells were excluded. Source material: naive CD8+ T cells sorted from blood. The sample's cell subset or site label, decoded: CD45RA+CCR7+. The receptors derive from a man younger than 30 in good health.

In regard to this clone: At the DNA level, this CDR3 is encoded by other sequences in the same sample as well. The DNA of the CDR3 is TGTGCCAGCAGTAGACAGTCTAGCACAGATACGCAGTATTTT. Protein sequence: CASSRQSSTDTQYF. This chain connects TRBV6-5 to TRBJ2-3; tentative D call: TRBD1 (5 bases). This CDR3 spans 14 amino acids. CDR1 and CDR2 (germline): MNHEY, SVGAGI. V shed 5 bases and J shed 0 bases, with 9 bases lying between them.

The J gene is TRBJ2-5, the V gene TRBV9, with D perhaps matching TRBD2 (6 bases). Germline CDR1 reads SGDLS; CDR2 reads YYNGEE. V was shortened by 2 bases and J by 4 bases, with 18 bases between the two germline ends. The CDR3 extends over 16 amino acids. The CDR3 here is CASSVSRDSGSETQYF. The DNA for the CDR3 is TGTGCCAGCAGCGTCTCCCGGGATAGCGGTTCAGAGACCCAGTACTTC.

This clone has just one count. The chain carries TRBV30 and TRBJ2-7, with TRBD2 matching 7 bases. With V trimmed by 0 bases and J by 0 bases, 11 bases remained unmatched. The CDR3 contains 17 residues. The germline V gene encodes CDR1 GTSNPN and CDR2 SVGIG (reference sequence). This chain's CDR3 is CAWSVGPGGESSYEQYF. The CDR3 nucleotides read TGTGCCTGGAGTGTCGGACCTGGGGGGGAGAGCTCCTACGAGCAGTACTTC.

In its sample, this clone was seen a few times. The chain's CDR3 is CASSEAGNQPQHF. CDR3 sequence (DNA): TGTGCCAGTAGTGAGGCAGGGAATCAGCCCCAGCATTTT. The V gene is TRBV19, the J gene TRBJ1-5, with D possibly being TRBD1 (5 bases). The V and J ends lost 5 bases and 4 bases respectively, with 9 bases between them. The CDR3 runs to 13 residues. Germline V gene lookup returns CDR1 LNHDA and CDR2 SQIVND (reference sequence).

To note about this clone: At one boundary the junction diverges from the germline segment, which might be a read error. This chain links TRBV7-9 with TRBJ2-7, with a possible D match to TRBD1 (5 bases). Germline CDR1 is SEHNR and CDR2 is FQNEAQ (reference sequence). This CDR3 has 12 amino acids. CDR3 residues: CAISFDSYEQYF. In DNA, the CDR3 is TGTGCCATCAGCTTTGACAGCTACGAGCAGTACTTC.

This clone was recorded once. The V gene is TRBV2, the J gene TRBJ2-7; D is possibly TRBD1 or TRBD2 (5 bases each). Trimming removed 2 bases at V and 7 bases at J, with 18 bases between. This CDR3 spans 15 amino acids. Germline V gene data show CDR1 as SNHLY and CDR2 as FYNNEI. The CDR3 coding sequence is TGTGCCAGCAGTGAATTCGGGACCGGAGCTGGGGAGCAGTACTTC. Amino acid sequence: CASSEFGTGAGEQYF.

J is TRBJ2-3 and V is TRBV27, with TRBD2 matching over 9 bases. This CDR3 comprises 17 residues. The germline CDR1 and CDR2 sequences are MNHEY and SMNVEV (reference sequence). The junction had 7 bases not matched to a gene; V was cut back by 1 base and J by 2 bases. CDR3 in amino acids: CASSLYGGGAPTDTQYF. In nucleotides, the CDR3 is TGTGCCAGCAGTTTATATGGCGGGGGGGCACCCACAGATACGCAGTATTTT.